This T cell receptor (beta chain) was recovered during a study of early T cells in non-severe SARS-CoV-2 infection. The sample holds many counts of this clonotype. TCRdb recomputed calls from the 5' RACE reads with MiXCR, one row per CDR3 protein. The sample shows tens of thousands of distinct CDR3 sequences, around 7% of them seen only once. Sequencing was carried out using whole blood. The source of this sequence is an adult who was a healthcare worker with PCR-confirmed SARS-CoV-2 infection or an uninfected control (not recorded which).

The CDR3 protein is CASSLDPGQGSSPLHF. The DNA of the CDR3 is TGTGCCAGCAGCTTAGATCCTGGACAGGGGAGTTCACCCCTCCACTTT. J is TRBJ1-6 and V is TRBV7-9, with 9 bases lining up with TRBD1. Germline CDR1 reads SEHNR; CDR2 reads FQNEAQ (reference sequence). V dropped 1 base and J dropped 9; count of bases not matched to a gene: 7. The CDR3 consists of 16 residues.